This TCR beta chain was recorded in a study of blood T cell repertoires in COVID-19. CDR3 length equals 17 residues. Between the trimmed V and J ends, which lost 5 bases and 0 bases, there was a span of 17 bases. Germline V CDR1 and CDR2: PRHDT, FYEKMQ (reference sequence). The assay was immunoSEQ multiplex PCR, and TCRdb's table has in-frame clones only and misses some. Found here are roughly 300,000 clones, roughly 86% of them singletons; the top ten hold roughly 5.3%. Sequenced input: PBMCs or T cells enriched from blood (not recorded which). The sequence came from a woman aged 25 to 39 who had recovered from COVID-19. J is TRBJ2-1 and V is TRBV13; D not resolved. The CDR3 loop is CASSPQIVASSYNEQFF. As DNA, the CDR3 is TGTGCCAGCAGCCCCCAAATCGTAGCCAGCTCCTACAATGAGCAGTTCTTC.